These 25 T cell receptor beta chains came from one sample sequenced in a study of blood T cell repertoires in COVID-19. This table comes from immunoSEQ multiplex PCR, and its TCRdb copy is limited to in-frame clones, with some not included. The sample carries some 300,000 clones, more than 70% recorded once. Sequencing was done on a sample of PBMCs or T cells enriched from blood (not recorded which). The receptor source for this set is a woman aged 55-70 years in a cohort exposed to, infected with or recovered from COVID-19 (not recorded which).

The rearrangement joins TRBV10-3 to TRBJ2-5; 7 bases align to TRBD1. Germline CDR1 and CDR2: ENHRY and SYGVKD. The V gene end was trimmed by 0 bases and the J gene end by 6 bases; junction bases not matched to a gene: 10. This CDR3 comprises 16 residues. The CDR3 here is CAISESGATGLKTQYF. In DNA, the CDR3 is TGTGCCATCAGTGAGTCGGGGGCGACAGGGTTGAAGACCCAGTACTTC.

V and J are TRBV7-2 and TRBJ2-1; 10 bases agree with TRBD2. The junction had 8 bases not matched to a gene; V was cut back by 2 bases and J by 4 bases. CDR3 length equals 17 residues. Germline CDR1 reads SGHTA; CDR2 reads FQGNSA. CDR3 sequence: CASSLSPGTSAYNEQFF. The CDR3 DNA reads TGTGCCAGCAGCTTATCACCCGGGACTAGCGCTTACAATGAGCAGTTCTTC.

The CDR3 DNA reads TGTGCCAGCAGTTCTGGACAGGCCGGCCCGACCTCCTACGAGCAGTACTTC. This encodes CASSSGQAGPTSYEQYF. J is TRBJ2-7 and V is TRBV28; the match to TRBD1 covers 7 bases. The trim removed 4 bases at V and 0 bases at J, leaving 12 bases unmatched. The CDR3 has 17 amino acids. In germline, CDR1 is MDHEN, CDR2 SYDVKM.

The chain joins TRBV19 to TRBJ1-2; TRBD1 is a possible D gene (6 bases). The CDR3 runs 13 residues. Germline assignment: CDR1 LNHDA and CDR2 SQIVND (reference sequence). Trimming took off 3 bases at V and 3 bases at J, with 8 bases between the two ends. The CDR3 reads CASSIRGYYGYTF. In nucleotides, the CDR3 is TGTGCCAGTAGTATCAGGGGCTACTATGGCTACACCTTC.

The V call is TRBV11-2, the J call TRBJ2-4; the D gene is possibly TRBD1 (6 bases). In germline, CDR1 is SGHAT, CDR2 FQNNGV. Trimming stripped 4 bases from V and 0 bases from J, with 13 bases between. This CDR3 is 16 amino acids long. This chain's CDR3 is CASSSRQVLAKNIQYF. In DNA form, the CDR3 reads TGTGCCAGCAGCTCTCGACAGGTTTTAGCCAAAAACATTCAGTACTTC.

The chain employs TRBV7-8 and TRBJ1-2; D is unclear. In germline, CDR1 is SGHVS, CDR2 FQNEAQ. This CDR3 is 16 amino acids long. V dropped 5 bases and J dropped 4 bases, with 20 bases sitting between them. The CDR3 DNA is TGTGCCAGCAGCCCCACCCGGGTGACGGTCGGCTATGGCTACACCTTC. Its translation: CASSPTRVTVGYGYTF.

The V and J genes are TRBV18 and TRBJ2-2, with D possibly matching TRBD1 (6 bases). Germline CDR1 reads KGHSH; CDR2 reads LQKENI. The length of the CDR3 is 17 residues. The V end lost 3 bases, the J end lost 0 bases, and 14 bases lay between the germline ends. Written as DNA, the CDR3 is TGTGCCAGCTCACCCCAGGGGCAGGGGTCGAACACCGGGGAGCTGTTTTTT. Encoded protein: CASSPQGQGSNTGELFF. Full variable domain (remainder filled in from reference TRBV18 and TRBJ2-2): NAGVMQNPRHLVRRRGQEARLRCSPMKGHSHVYWYRQLPEEGLKFMVYLQKENIIDESGMPKERFSAEFPKEGPSILRIQQVVRGDSAAYFCASSPQGQGSNTGELFFGEGSRLTVL.

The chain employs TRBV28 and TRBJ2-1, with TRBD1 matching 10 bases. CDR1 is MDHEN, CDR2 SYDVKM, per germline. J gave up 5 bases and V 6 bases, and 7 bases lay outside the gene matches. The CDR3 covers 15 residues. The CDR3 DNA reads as TGTGCCAGCAGACTTGACAGGGGGCCCAACAATGAGCAGTTCTTC. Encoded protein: CASRLDRGPNNEQFF.

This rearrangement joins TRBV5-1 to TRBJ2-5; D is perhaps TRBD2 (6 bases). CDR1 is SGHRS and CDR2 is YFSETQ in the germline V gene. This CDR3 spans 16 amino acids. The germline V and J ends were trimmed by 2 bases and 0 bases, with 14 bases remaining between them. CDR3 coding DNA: TGCGCCAGCAGCTTTAGTGGCGGGGTGTACCAAGAGACCCAGTACTTC. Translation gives CASSFSGGVYQETQYF.

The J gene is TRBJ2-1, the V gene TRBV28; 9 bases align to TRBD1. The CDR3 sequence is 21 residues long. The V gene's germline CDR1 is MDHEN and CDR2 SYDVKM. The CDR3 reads CAAQPGTGLNGGEGVYNEQFF. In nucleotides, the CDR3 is TGTGCTGCGCAACCCGGGACAGGGTTAAACGGAGGGGAGGGTGTCTACAATGAGCAGTTCTTC.

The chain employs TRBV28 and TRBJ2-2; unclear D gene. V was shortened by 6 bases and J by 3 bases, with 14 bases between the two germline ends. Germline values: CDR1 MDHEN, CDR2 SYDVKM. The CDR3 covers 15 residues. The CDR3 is CASRTQTLDTGELFF. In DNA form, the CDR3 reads TGTGCCAGCAGAACCCAAACTTTGGACACCGGGGAGCTGTTTTTT.

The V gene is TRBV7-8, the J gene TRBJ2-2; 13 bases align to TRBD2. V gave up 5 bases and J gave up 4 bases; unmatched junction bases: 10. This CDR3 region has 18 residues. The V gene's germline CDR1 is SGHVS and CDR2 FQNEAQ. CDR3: CASSQLAGGLRSTGELFF. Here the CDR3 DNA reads TGTGCCAGCAGCCAACTAGCGGGAGGGCTACGGTCCACCGGGGAGCTGTTTTTT.

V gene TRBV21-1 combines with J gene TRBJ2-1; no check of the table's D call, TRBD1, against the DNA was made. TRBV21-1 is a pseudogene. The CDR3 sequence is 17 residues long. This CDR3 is CASSKEKGLRSYNEQFF. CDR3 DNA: TGTGCCAGCAGCAAAGAGAAAGGCCTCAGGTCCTACAATGAGCAGTTCTTC.

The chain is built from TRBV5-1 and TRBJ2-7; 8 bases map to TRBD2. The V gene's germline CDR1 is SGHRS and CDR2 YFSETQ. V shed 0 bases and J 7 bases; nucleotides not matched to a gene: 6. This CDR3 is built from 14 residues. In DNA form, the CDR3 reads TGCGCCAGCAGCTTGGGGGGACTAGTAGAAGAGCAGTACTTC. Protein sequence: CASSLGGLVEEQYF. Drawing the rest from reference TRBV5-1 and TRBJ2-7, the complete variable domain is KAGVTQTPRYLIKTRGQQVTLSCSPISGHRSVSWYQQTPGQGLQFLFEYFSETQRNKGNFPGRFSGRQFSNSRSEMNVSTLELGDSALYLCASSLGGLVEEQYFGPGTRLTVT.

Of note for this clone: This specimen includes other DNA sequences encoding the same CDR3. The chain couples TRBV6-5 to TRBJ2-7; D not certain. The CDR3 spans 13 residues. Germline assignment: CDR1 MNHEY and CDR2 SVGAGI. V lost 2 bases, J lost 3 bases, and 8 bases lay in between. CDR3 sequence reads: CASSYPNSYEQYF. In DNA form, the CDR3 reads TGTGCCAGCAGTTACCCCAACAGCTACGAGCAGTACTTC.

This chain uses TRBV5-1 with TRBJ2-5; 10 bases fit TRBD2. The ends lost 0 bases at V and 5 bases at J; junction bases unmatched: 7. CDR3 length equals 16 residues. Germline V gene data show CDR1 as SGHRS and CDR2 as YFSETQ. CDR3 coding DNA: TGCGCCAGCAGCTTGGATGGTCTAGCGGGAGTGGAGACCCAGTACTTC. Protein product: CASSLDGLAGVETQYF.

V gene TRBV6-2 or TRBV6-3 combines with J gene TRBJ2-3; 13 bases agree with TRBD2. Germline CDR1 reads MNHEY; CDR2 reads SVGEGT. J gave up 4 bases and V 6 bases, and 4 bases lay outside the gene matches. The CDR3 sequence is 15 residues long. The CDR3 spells CASSRTSGSPDTQYF. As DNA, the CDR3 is TGTGCCAGCAGCCGGACTAGCGGGAGCCCAGATACGCAGTATTTT.

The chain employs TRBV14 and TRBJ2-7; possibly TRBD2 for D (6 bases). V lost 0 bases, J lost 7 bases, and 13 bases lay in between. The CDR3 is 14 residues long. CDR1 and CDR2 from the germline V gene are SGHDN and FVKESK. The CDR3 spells CASSQDSGVGEQYF. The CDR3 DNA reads TGTGCCAGCAGCCAAGATTCGGGGGTTGGTGAGCAGTACTTC.

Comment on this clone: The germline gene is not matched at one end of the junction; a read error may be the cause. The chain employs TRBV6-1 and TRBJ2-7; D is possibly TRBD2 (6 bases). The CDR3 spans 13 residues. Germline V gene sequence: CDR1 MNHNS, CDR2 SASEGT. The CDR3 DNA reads TGTGCCAGCAGTGAAGGGAGGGCGACAGAGGAGTTCTTC. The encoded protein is CASSEGRATEEFF.

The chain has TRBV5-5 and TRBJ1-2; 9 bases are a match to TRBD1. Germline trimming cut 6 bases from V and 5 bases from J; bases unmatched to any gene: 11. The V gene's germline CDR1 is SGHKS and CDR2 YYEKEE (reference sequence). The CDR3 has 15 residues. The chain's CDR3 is CASNIQGAVGYGYTF. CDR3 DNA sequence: TGTGCCAGCAACATACAGGGGGCGGTAGGTTATGGCTACACCTTC.

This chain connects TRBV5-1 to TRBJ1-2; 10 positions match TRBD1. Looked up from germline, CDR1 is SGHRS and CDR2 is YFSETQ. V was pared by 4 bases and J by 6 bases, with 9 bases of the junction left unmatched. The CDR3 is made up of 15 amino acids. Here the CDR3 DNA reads TGCGCCAGCAGCGATGACAGGGGGCGTAAACATGGCTACACCTTC. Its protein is CASSDDRGRKHGYTF.

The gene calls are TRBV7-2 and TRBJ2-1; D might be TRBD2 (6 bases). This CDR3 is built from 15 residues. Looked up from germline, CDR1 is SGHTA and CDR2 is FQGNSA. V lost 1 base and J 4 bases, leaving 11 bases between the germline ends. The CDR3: CASSLGISGYNEQFF. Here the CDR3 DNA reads TGTGCCAGCAGCTTAGGTATTAGCGGTTACAATGAGCAGTTCTTC.

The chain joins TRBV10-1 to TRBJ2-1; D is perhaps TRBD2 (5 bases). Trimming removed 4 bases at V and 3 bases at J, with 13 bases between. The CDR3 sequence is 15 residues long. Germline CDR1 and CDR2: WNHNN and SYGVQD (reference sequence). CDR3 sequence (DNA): TGCGCCAGCAGTGCCTTCCGGAGCGGCTACAATGAGCAGTTCTTC. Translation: CASSAFRSGYNEQFF.

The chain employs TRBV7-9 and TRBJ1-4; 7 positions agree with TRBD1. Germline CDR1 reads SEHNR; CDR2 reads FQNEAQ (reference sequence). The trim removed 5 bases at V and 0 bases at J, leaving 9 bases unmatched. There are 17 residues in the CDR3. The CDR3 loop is CASSLGQARSTNEKLFF. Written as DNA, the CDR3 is TGTGCCAGCAGCCTCGGACAGGCTCGGTCAACTAATGAAAAACTGTTTTTT.

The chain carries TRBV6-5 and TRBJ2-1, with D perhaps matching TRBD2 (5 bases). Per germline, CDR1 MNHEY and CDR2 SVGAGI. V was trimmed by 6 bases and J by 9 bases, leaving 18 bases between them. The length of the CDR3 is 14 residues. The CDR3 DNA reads TGTGCCAGCAGGCCCTCGGGAATCAGCGGTGAGCAGTTCTTC. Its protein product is CASRPSGISGEQFF.